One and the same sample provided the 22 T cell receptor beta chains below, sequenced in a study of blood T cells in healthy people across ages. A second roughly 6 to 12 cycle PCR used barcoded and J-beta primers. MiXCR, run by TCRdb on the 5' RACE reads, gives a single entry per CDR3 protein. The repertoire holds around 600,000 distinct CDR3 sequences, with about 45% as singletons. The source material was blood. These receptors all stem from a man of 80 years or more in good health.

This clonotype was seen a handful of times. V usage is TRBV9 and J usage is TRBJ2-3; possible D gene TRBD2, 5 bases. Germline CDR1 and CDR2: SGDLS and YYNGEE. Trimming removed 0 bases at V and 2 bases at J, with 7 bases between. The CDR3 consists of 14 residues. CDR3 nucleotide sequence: TGTGCCAGCAGCGTAGCGAGGGTCACAGATACGCAGTATTTT. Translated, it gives CASSVARVTDTQYF.

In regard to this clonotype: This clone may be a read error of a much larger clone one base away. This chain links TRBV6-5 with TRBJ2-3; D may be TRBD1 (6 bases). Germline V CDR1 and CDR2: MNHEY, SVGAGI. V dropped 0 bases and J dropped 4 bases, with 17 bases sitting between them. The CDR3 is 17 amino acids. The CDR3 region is CASSYSGGIVQADTQYF. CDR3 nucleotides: TGTGCCAGCAGTTACTCAGGGGGAATTGTTCAGGCAGATACGCAGTATTTT.

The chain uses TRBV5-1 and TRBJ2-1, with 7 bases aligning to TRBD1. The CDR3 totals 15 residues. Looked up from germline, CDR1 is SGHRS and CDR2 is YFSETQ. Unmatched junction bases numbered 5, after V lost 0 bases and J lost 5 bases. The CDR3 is CASSLEGQQNNEQFF. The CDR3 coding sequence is TGCGCCAGCAGCTTGGAGGGACAGCAAAACAATGAGCAGTTCTTC.

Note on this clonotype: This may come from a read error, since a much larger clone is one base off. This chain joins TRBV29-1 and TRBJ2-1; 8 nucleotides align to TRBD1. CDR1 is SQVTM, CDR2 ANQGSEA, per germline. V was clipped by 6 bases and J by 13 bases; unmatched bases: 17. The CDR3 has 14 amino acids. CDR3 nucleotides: TGCAGCGTGGGCCACAGGGGGTCCACAGAGACCCAGTTCTTC. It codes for CSVGHRGSTETQFF.

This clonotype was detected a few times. DNA of the CDR3: TGTGCCAGCAGCTTTTCGTATGAGCAGTTCTTC. It encodes CASSFSYEQFF. The chain links TRBV7-9 to TRBJ2-1; unclear D gene. This CDR3 has 11 amino acids. Germline CDR1 SEHNR, CDR2 FQNEAQ (reference sequence). V dropped 3 bases and J dropped 8 bases, with 5 bases sitting between them. The full variable domain, in which reference TRBV7-9 and TRBJ2-1 provide the parts outside the CDR3, is DTGVSQNPRHKITKRGQNVTFRCDPISEHNRLYWYRQTLGQGPEFLTYFQNEAQLEKSRLLSDRFSAERPKGSFSTLEIQRTEQGDSAMYLCASSFSYEQFFGPGTRLTVL.

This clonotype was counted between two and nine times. CDR3 region: CASSPAAGAGYTF. The CDR3 region has the DNA TGTGCCAGCAGCCCCGCGGCAGGGGCGGGCTACACCTTC. The chain links TRBV7-9 to TRBJ1-2; perhaps TRBD1 as D (6 bases). V was cut by 5 bases and J by 8 bases, with 15 bases left in between. From germline, CDR1 is SEHNR and CDR2 FQNEAQ (reference sequence). The CDR3 is 13 residues long. The whole variable domain, filled in from reference TRBV7-9 and TRBJ1-2, reads DTGVSQNPRHKITKRGQNVTFRCDPISEHNRLYWYRQTLGQGPEFLTYFQNEAQLEKSRLLSDRFSAERPKGSFSTLEIQRTEQGDSAMYLCASSPAAGAGYTFGSGTRLTVV.

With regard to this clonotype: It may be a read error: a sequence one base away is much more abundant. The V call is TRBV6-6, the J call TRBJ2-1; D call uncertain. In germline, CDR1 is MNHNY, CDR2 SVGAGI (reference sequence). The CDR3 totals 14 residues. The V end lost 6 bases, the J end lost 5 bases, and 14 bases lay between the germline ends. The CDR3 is CASSLDTSDNEQFF. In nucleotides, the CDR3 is TGTGCCAGCAGCCTCGACACCTCTGACAATGAGCAGTTCTTC.

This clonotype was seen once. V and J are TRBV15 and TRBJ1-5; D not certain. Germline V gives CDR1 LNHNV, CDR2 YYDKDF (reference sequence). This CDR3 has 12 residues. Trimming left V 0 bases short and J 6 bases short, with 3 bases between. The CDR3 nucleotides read TGTGCCACCAGCAGAGAGACTCAGCCCCAGCATTTT. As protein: CATSRETQPQHF.

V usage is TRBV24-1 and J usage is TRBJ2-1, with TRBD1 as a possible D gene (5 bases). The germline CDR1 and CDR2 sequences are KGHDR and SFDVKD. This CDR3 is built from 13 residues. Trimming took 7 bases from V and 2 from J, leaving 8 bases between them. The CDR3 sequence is CATRQDAYNEQFF. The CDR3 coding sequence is TGTGCCACCAGACAGGACGCCTACAATGAGCAGTTCTTC.

CDR3 in amino acids: CASRRRGVGNEQFF. The DNA of the CDR3 is TGTGCCAGCAGGCGGCGAGGTGTCGGCAATGAGCAGTTCTTC. This sequence joins TRBV6-2 or TRBV6-3 and TRBJ2-1; the D is unclear. The CDR3 is 14 amino acids. With 6 bases removed from V and 6 bases from J, the gap between germline ends came to 15 bases. Germline V gene lookup returns CDR1 MNHEY and CDR2 SVGEGT.

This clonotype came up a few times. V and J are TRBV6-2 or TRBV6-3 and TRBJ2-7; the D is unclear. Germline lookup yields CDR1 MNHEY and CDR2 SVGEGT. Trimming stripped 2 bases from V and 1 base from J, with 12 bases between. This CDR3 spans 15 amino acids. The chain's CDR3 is CASSYATLRSYEQYF. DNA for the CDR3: TGTGCCAGCAGTTACGCGACCCTCAGGTCCTACGAGCAGTACTTC.

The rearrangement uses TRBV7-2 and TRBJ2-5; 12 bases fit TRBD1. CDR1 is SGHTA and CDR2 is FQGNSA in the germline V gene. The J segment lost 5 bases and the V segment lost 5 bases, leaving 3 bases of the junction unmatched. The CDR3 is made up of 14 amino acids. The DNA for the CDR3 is TGTGCCAGCAGCCGGGACAGGGGGCATGAGACCCAGTACTTC. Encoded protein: CASSRDRGHETQYF.

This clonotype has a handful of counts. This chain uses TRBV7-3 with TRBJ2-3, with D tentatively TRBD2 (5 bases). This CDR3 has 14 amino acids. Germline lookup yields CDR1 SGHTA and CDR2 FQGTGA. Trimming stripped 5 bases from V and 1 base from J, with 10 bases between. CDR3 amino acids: CASSPSRGTDTQYF. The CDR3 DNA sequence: TGTGCCAGCAGCCCGTCGCGGGGCACAGATACGCAGTATTTT.

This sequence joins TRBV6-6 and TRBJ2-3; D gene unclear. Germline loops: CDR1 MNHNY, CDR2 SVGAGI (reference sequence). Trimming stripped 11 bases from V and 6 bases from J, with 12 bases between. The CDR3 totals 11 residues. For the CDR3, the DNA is TGTGCCTTGTCAAGTGGCGATACGCAGTATTTT. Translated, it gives CALSSGDTQYF.

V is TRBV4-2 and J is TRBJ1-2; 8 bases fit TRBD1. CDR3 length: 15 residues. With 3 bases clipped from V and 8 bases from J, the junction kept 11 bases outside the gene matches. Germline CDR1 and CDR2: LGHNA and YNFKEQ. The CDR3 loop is CASSHLSGQGSGYTF. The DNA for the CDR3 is TGTGCCAGCAGCCACCTATCCGGACAGGGAAGCGGCTACACCTTC.

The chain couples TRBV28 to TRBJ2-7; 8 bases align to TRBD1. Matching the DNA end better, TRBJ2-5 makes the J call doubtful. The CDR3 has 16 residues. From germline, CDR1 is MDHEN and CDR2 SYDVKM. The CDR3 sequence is CASSLETGGRTETQYF. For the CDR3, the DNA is TGTGCCAGCAGTTTGGAAACAGGGGGGCGGACAGAGACCCAGTACTTC.

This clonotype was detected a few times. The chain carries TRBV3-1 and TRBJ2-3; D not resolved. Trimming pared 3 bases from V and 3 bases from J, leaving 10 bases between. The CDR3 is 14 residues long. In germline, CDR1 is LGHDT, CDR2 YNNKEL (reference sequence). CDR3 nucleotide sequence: TGTGCCAGCAGCCAGCGTGGAGAGACAGATACGCAGTATTTT. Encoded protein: CASSQRGETDTQYF.

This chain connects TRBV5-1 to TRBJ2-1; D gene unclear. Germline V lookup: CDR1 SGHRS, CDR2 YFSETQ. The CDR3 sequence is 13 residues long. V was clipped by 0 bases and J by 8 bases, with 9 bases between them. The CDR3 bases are TGCGCCAGCAGCTTGGTCCCATGGGATGAGCAGTTCTTC. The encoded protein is CASSLVPWDEQFF.

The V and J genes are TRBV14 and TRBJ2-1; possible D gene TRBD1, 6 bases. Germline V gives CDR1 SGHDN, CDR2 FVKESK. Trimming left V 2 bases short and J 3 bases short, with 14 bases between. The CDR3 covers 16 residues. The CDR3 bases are TGTGCCAGCAGCCAACATACAGGGACCCACTACAATGAGCAGTTCTTC. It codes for CASSQHTGTHYNEQFF.

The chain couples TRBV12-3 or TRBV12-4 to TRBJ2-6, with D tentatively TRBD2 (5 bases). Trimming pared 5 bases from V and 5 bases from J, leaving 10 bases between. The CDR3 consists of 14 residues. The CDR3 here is CASSMDLWANVLTF. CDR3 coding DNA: TGTGCCAGCAGTATGGACTTATGGGCCAACGTCCTGACTTTC.

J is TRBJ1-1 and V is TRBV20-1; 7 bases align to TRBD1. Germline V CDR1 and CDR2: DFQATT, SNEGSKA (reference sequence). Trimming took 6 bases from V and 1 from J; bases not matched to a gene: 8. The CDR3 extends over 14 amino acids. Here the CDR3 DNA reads TGCAGTGCCCAGGGGGGGCAAGAGAACACTGAAGCTTTCTTT. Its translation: CSAQGGQENTEAFF.

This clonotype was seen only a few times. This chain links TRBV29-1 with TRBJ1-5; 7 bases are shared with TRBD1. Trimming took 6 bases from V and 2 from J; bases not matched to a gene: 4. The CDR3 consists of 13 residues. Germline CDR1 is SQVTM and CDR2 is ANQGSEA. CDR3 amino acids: CSVADRGNQPQHF. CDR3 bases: TGCAGCGTGGCTGACAGGGGCAATCAGCCCCAGCATTTT.